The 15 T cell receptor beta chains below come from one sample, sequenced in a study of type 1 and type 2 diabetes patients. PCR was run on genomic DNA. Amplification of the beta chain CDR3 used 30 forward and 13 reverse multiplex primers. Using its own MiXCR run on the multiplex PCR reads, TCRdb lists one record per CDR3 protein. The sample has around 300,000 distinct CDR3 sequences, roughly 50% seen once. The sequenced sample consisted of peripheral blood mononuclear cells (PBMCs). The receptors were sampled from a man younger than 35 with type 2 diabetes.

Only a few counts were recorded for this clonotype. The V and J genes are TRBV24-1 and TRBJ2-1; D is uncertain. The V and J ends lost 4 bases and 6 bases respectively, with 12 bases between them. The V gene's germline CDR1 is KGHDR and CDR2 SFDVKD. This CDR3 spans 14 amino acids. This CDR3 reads CATSDTGPRNEQFF. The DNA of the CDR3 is TGTGCCACCAGTGACACTGGACCGCGCAATGAGCAGTTCTTC.

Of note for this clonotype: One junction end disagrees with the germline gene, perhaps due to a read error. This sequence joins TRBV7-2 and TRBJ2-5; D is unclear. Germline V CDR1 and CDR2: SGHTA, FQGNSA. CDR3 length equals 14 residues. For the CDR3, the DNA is TGTGCTAGCAGCCAGACATCGTATCAAGAGACCCAGTACTTC. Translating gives CASSQTSYQETQYF.

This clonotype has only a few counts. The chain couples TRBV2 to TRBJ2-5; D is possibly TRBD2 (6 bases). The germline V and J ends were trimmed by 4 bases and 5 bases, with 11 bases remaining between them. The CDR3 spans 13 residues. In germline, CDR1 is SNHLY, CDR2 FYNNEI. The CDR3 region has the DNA TGTGCCAGCAGTGCGGGGGTCTGGGAGACCCAGTACTTC. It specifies CASSAGVWETQYF.

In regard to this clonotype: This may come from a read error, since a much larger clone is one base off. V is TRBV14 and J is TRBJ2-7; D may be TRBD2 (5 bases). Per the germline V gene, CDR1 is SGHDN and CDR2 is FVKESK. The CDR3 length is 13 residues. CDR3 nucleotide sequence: TGTGCCATCAGTGTAACCGGGGAATATGGCCACACCTTC. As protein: CAISVTGEYGHTF.

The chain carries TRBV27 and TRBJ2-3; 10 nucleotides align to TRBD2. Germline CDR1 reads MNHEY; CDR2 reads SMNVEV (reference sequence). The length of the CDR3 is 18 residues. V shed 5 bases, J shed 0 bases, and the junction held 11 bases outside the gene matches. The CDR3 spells CASSRSSGSFPSTDTQYF. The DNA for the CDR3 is TGTGCCAGCAGTCGATCTAGCGGGAGTTTCCCTAGCACAGATACGCAGTATTTT.

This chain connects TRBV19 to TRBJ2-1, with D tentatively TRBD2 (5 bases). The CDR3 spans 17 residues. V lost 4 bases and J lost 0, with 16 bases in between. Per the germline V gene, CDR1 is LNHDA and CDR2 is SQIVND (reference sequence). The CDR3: CASSTGLYLSSYNEQFF. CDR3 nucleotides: TGTGCCAGTAGTACTGGACTCTACCTCAGCTCCTACAATGAGCAGTTCTTC. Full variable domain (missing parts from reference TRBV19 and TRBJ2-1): DGGITQSPKYLFRKEGQNVTLSCEQNLNHDAMYWYRQDPGQGLRLIYYSQIVNDFQKGDIAEGYSVSREKKESFPLTVTSAQKNPTAFYLCASSTGLYLSSYNEQFFGPGTRLTVL.

The CDR3 DNA reads TGTGCCAGCAGTTTTAGGGACGGGATGAACACTGAAGCTTTCTTT. This sequence encodes CASSFRDGMNTEAFF. The chain uses TRBV12-3 or TRBV12-4 and TRBJ1-1, with D tentatively TRBD1 (5 bases). The CDR3 extends over 15 amino acids. The V end lost 3 bases, the J end lost 0 bases, and 11 bases lay between the germline ends.

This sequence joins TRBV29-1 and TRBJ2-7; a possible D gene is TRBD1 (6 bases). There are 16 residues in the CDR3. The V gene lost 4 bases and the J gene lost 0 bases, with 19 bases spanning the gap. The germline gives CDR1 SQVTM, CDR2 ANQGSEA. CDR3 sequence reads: CSVVIGQPSISYEQYF. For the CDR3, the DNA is TGCAGCGTTGTCATAGGACAGCCGAGCATCTCCTACGAGCAGTACTTC.

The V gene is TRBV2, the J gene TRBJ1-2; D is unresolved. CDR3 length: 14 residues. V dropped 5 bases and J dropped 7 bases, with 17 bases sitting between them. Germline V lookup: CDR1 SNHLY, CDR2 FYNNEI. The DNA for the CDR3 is TGTGCCAGCAGTCAAGGGCCGGGAGAGATTGGCTACACCTTC. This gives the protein CASSQGPGEIGYTF.

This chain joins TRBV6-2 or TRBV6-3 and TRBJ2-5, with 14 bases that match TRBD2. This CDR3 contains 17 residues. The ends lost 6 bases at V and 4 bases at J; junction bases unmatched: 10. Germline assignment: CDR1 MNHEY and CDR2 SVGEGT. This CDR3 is CASRGGLAGGPRETQYF. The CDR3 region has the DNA TGTGCCAGCAGAGGAGGACTAGCGGGGGGACCAAGAGAGACCCAGTACTTC.

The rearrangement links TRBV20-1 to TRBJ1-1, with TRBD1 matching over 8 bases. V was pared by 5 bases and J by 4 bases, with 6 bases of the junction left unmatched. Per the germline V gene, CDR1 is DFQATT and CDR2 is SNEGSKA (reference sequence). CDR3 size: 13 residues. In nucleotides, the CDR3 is TGCAGTGCTTGGACAGGGTTGGGCACTGAAGCTTTCTTT. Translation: CSAWTGLGTEAFF.

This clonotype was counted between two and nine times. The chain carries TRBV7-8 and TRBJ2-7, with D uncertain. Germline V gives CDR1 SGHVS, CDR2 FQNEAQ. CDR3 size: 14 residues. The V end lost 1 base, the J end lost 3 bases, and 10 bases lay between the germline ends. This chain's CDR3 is CASSLVRKHYEQYF. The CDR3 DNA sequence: TGTGCCAGCAGCTTAGTGCGGAAACACTACGAGCAGTACTTC.

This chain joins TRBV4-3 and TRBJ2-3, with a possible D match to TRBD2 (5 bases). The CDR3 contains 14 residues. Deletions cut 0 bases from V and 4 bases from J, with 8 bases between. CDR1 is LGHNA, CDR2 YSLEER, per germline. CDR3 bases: TGCGCCAGCAGCCAAGATCCTAGCTCAGATACGCAGTATTTT. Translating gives CASSQDPSSDTQYF.

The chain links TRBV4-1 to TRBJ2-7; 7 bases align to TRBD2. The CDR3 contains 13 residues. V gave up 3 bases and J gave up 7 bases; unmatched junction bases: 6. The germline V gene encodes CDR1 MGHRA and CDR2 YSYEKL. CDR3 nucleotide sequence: TGCGCCAGCAGCCAGGCGGGGGTGTGGGAGCAGTACTTC. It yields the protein CASSQAGVWEQYF.

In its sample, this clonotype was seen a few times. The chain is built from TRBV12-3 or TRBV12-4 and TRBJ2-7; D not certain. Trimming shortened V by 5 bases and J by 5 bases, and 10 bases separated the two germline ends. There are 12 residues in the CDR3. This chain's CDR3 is CASSLRPHEQYF. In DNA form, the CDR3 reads TGTGCCAGCAGTCTTCGACCACACGAGCAGTACTTC.